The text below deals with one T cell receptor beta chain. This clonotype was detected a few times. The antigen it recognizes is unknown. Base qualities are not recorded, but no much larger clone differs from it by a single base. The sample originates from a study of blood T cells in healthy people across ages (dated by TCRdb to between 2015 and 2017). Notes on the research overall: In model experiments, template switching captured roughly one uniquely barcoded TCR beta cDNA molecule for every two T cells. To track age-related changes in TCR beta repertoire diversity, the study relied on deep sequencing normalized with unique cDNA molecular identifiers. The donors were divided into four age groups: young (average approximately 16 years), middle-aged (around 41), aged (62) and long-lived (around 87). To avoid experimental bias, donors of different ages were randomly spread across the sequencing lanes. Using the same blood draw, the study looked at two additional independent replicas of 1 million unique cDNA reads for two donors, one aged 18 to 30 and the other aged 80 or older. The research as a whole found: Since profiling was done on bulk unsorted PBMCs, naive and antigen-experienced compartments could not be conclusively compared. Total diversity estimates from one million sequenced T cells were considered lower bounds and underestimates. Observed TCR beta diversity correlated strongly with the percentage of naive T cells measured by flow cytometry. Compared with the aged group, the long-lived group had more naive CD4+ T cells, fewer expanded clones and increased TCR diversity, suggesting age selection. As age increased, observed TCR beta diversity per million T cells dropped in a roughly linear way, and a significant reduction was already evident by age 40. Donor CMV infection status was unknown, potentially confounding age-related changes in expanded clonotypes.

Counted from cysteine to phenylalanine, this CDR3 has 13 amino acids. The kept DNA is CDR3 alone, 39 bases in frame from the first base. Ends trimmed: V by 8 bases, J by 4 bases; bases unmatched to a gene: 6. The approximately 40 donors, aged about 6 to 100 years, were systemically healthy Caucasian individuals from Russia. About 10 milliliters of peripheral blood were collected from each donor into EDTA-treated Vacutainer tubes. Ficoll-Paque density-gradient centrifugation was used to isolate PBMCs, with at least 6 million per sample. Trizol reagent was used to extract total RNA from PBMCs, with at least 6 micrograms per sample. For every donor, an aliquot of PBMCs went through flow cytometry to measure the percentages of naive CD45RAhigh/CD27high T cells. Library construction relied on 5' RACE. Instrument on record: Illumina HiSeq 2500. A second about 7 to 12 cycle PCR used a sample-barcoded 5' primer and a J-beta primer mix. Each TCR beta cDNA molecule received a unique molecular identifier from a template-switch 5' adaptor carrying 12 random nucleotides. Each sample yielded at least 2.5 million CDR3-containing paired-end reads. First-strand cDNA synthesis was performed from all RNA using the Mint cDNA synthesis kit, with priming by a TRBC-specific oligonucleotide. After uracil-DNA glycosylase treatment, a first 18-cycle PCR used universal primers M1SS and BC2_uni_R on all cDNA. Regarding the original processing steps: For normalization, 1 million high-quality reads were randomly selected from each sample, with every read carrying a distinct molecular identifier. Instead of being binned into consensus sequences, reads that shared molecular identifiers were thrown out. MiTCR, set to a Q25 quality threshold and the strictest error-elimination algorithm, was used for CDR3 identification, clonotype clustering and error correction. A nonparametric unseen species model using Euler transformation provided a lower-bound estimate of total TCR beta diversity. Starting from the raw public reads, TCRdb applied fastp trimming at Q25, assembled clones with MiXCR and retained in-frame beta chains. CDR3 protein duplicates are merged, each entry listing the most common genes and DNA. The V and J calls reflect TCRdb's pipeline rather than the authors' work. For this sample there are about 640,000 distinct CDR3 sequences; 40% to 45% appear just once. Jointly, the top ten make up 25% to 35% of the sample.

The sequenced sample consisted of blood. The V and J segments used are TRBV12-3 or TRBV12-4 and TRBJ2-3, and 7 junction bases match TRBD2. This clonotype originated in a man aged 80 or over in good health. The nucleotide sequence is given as TGTGCCAGCTCGGCGGGAGTTCCAGATACGCAGTATTTT. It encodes CASSAGVPDTQYF.